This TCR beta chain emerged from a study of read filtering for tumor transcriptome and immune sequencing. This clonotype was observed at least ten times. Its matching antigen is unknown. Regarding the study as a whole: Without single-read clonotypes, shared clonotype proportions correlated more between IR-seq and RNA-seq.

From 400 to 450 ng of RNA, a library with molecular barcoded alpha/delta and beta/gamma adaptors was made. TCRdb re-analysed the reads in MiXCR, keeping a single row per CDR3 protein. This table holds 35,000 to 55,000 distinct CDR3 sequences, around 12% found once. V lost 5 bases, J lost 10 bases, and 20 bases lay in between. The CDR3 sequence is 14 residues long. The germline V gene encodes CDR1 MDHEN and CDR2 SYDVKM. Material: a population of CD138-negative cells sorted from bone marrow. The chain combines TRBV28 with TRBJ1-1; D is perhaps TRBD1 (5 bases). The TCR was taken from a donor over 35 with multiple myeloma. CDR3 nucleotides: TGTGCCAGCAGTCCCCTCCGGTCGGGGCGAGGAGCTTTCTTT. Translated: CASSPLRSGRGAFF.